What follows describes a single T cell receptor beta chain. Which antigen it targets is not known. No quality values exist for individual bases; no much larger clone is one base distant. Donors were healthy HIV-negative adults with no recently reported acute infections or vaccinations. Every donor was a Caucasian adult residing in Nashville, Tennessee, USA. CD4+ T cells were enriched through magnetic negative selection, after which naive cells were positively selected on CD45RA and the remaining negative fraction served as the memory subset. Blood was collected by leukapheresis, and PBMCs were isolated by Ficoll-Histopaque density gradient centrifugation and then cryopreserved in liquid nitrogen vapor phase. Purity and quantity of every magnetically sorted T cell population were checked by analytical flow cytometry. From each sorted fraction, genomic DNA was isolated and quantified by UV absorbance on a Nanodrop 2000c.

The CDR3 contains 15 residues, cysteine and phenylalanine counted. The kept DNA is CDR3 alone, 45 bases in frame from the first base. V gives up 6 bases and J gives up 3 bases, and the segment between their germline ends measures 17 bases. CDR1 is given as SGHRS and CDR2 as YFSETQ, both from the germline V gene. Using the deep immunoSEQ assay, TCR CDR3 regions were amplified from genomic DNA by multiplex PCR. Extracted genomic DNA from each cell subset was spread evenly across all wells of several immunoSEQ 96-well plates, with each plate serving as a replicate. For sorted subsets, around 200 ng genomic DNA, equal to tens of thousands of T cell genomes, was loaded into each replicate PCR. Purified libraries were quantified with a Qubit 3.0 fluorometer, sized on a Bioanalyzer 2100, and re-quantified with the KAPA Library Quantification kit. Each immunoSEQ 96-well plate was sequenced on its own single-read 150-cycle Illumina NextSeq 550 flow cell. Concerning the study's data processing: Because only junctional sequences without quality scores were contained in the immunoSEQ output, filtering matching that applied to full-length reads could not be performed. Sequences were annotated with PyIR, a Python wrapper for IgBLAST v1.9, and V/J genes and CDR3 were assigned using IMGT germline references. Reads with weak V/J assignments (E-value above 1e-6), missing CDR3, stop codons, out-of-frame junctions, or ambiguous translated residues were removed. V3J clonotypes were defined as sequences sharing an identical inferred V gene, J gene, and CDR3 amino acid sequence. The percentage overlap between two repertoires was calculated by dividing the number of shared unique clonotypes by the size of the smaller repertoire. Three approaches were used to assess repertoire richness: RTK rarefaction, the Chao1 estimator, and Recon v2.1 estimates of unobserved clonotypes. OLGA was used to compute generation probabilities for all TCRbeta clonotypes that the gDNA method yielded from a few donors. What TCRdb holds here is the immuneACCESS table cut down to in-frame rearrangements. Part of the clones is not present; checked against another copy, under half of the missing clones reflect an unresolved V gene, and the others are unexplained. D and trimming were read from the DNA, whereas the V and J calls and clone size are those reported in that table. Counted in this sample were under 550,000 clones; around 96% of them appeared once. 0.06% of the sample rests with the top ten.

The sample is drawn from a study of shared clonotypes between healthy human individuals (dated by TCRdb to 2020 to 2021). A note on the overall study: The cohort comprised two women and a few men aged 18 to 49 years. For each donor, CD4 naive and CD4 memory were each given three plates, CD8 naive was given two plates, and CD8 memory was given one plate. To estimate repertoire size and how much clonotype sharing occurs between individuals, the study deeply sequenced the blood TCR repertoires of a handful of healthy adults. To increase sequencing depth and limit assay-specific biases, TCR repertoire library preparation and sequencing were carried out by different laboratories using diverse techniques. Per donor, leukapheresis produced somewhere between about 0.94 and 8.9 billion PBMCs.

Paper-wide results and their limitations: Compared with non-shared clonotypes, clonotypes shared by all four sorted-subset donors had higher generation probabilities. Sampling was restricted to blood, and TCR repertoires in tissues likely differ from the TCR repertoires found in blood. Because the study included only a small number of donors, the genetic and exposure-history diversity represented was limited. Naive subsets generally had larger estimated clonotype richness than memory subsets. Sharing across four donors was observed for approximately 5% of naive CD4, 3% to 3.5% of naive CD8, 2% to 2.5% of memory CD4, and roughly 0.4% of memory CD8 clonotypes. Pairwise subsampling indicated that sequencing depth was expected to affect the degree of clonotype sharing among donors. Rarefaction of sorted-subset datasets indicated incomplete sequencing despite the large sequencing depth.

The sequencing input was naive CD4+ T cells sorted from blood. Read against the paper, the sample's cell subset or site label means: CD45RA+ positively selected. The chain employs TRBV5-1 and TRBJ2-3; TRBD2 is perhaps the D gene, given 5 matching bases. This clonotype was obtained from a woman in her 30s in good health. CDR3 sequence: CASNLLALGTDTQYF. The sequence in DNA is TGCGCCAGCAACCTCCTAGCCCTAGGGACAGATACGCAGTATTTT.